Detailed here is one T cell receptor (beta chain). This sample stems from a study of blood T cell repertoires in COVID-19. Study-level information: Sources were T cells, B-cell-depleted T cells, or PBMCs; the material itself was cDNA or gDNA.

In the original analysis: Nucleated cell number was recorded as an estimate derived from reference gene primer amplification. The protocol was immunoSEQ multiplex PCR, while the TCRdb copy is restricted to in-frame clones and leaves out a portion. V, J and clone size are taken as reported in that table, and D and trimming were inferred from the DNA itself. The sample comprises more than 100,000 clones, around 86% of which are singletons, and 11% rests with the top ten. The CDR3 contains 13 residues. V shed 4 bases, J shed 5 bases, and the junction held 1 base outside the gene matches. Looked up from germline, CDR1 is SGHRS and CDR2 is YFSETQ.

Sequencing was carried out using peripheral blood. The J gene is TRBJ2-2, the V gene TRBV5-1; TRBD1 agrees at 8 bases. The clonotype originates from an elderly man with acute or convalescent COVID-19. CDR3 nucleotides: TGCGCCAGCAGCGGGACAGGTACCGGGGAGCTGTTTTTT. Translating gives CASSGTGTGELFF.